One and the same sample provided the 20 T cell receptor beta chains below, sequenced in a study of shared clonotypes between healthy human individuals. The data were produced by immunoSEQ multiplex PCR, yet TCRdb's version contains in-frame clones alone and is incomplete. Of millions of clones listed, around 90% are singletons. The sequenced sample was naive CD4+ T cells sorted from blood. This sample's subset: CD45RA+ positively selected. Receptors were obtained from a young man in good health.

The V and J genes are TRBV5-1 and TRBJ1-1; TRBD1 matches at 10 bases. This CDR3 region has 14 residues. Germline CDR1 SGHRS, CDR2 YFSETQ. J lost 4 bases, V lost 4 bases, and 4 bases had no gene match. The CDR3 sequence is CASSVTGGGTEAFF. The CDR3 region has the DNA TGCGCCAGCAGCGTGACAGGGGGCGGCACTGAAGCTTTCTTT.

The gene calls are TRBV12-5 and TRBJ2-3; no clear D gene. The CDR3 is made up of 14 amino acids. In germline, CDR1 is LGHNT, CDR2 FRNRAP. V was clipped by 4 bases and J by 2 bases, with 10 bases between them. The CDR3 nucleotides are TGTGCTAGTGGTTCCAGAGCTACCACAGATACGCAGTATTTT. Amino acids: CASGSRATTDTQYF.

The chain has TRBV5-1 and TRBJ2-1; TRBD2 aligns across 14 bases. CDR3 length: 15 amino acids. CDR1 is SGHRS, CDR2 YFSETQ, per germline. After removal of 4 bases from V and 9 bases from J, the junction contained 6 bases not matched to a gene. CDR3 bases: TGCGCCAGCAGCCTGGGACTAGCGGGAGCTGCTGAGCAGTTCTTC. It codes for CASSLGLAGAAEQFF.

Worth noting for this clone: Other DNA sequences of this sample code for an identical CDR3. V is TRBV6-5 and J is TRBJ2-3; the D gene is possibly TRBD2 (6 bases). The CDR3 has 13 amino acids. The V gene's germline CDR1 is MNHEY and CDR2 SVGAGI. Deletions cut 6 bases from V and 2 bases from J, with 9 bases between. The CDR3 nucleotides read TGTGCCAGCAGGCGGGGATCCACAGATACGCAGTATTTT. Its translation is CASRRGSTDTQYF.

The chain is built from TRBV6-1 and TRBJ1-6, with a weak D call TRBD1 (6 bases). Germline values: CDR1 MNHNS, CDR2 SASEGT. V was cut by 6 bases and J by 8 bases, with 17 bases left in between. The CDR3 totals 15 residues. This chain's CDR3 is CASRLGGPGDSPLHF. As DNA, the CDR3 is TGTGCCAGCAGGTTGGGGGGGCCCGGGGATTCACCCCTCCACTTT.

The rearrangement links TRBV5-1 to TRBJ1-2; D is unclear. V lost 4 bases to trimming and J lost 8 bases, with 12 bases between them. CDR1 is SGHRS, CDR2 YFSETQ, per germline. This CDR3 has 12 amino acids. In DNA, the CDR3 is TGCGCCAGCAGCCCCGGTCGGCAAGGCTACACCTTC. Translated: CASSPGRQGYTF.

Remarks on this clone: In the same sample, other DNA sequences code for this CDR3. This chain uses TRBV7-2 with TRBJ1-1; TRBD1 is a possible D gene (6 bases). V was clipped by 2 bases and J by 4 bases, with 8 bases between them. CDR1 and CDR2 from the germline V gene are SGHTA and FQGNSA. There are 13 residues in the CDR3. CDR3 in DNA: TGTGCCAGCAGCTTAAGGGGGGGCACTGAAGCTTTCTTT. Translated: CASSLRGGTEAFF.

V and J are TRBV7-2 and TRBJ2-4; unclear D gene. Germline values: CDR1 SGHTA, CDR2 FQGNSA. The CDR3 spans 15 residues. The V end lost 6 bases, the J end lost 6 bases, and 18 bases lay between the germline ends. CDR3: CASSFGRSYGNIQYF. CDR3 nucleotide sequence: TGTGCCAGCAGTTTCGGCCGGTCCTACGGAAACATTCAGTACTTC. Full variable domain (rest looked up from reference TRBV7-2 and TRBJ2-4): GAGVSQSPSNKVTEKGKDVELRCDPISGHTALYWYRQSLGQGLEFLIYFQGNSAPDKSGLPSDRFSAERTGGSVSTLTIQRTQQEDSAVYLCASSFGRSYGNIQYFGAGTRLSVL.

The CDR3 reads CASSSYQGFGDGYTF. The CDR3, as DNA: TGTGCCAGCAGCTCCTATCAGGGTTTTGGGGATGGCTACACCTTC. The chain joins TRBV7-2 to TRBJ1-2; D possibly corresponds to TRBD1 (5 bases). V lost 4 bases and J lost 6, with 18 bases in between. The CDR3 extends over 15 amino acids. From germline, CDR1 is SGHTA and CDR2 FQGNSA.

In regard to this clone: Distinct nucleotide sequences in the sample also encode this CDR3. V gene TRBV5-4 combines with J gene TRBJ2-3; D remains unclear. The V end was cut by 0 bases, the J end by 0 bases, with 8 bases between. The CDR3 consists of 15 residues. The germline gives CDR1 SGHNT, CDR2 YYREEE (reference sequence). The CDR3 here is CASSLVGSSTDTQYF. Written as DNA, the CDR3 is TGTGCCAGCAGCTTGGTGGGGTCGAGCACAGATACGCAGTATTTT.

The chain combines TRBV10-3 with TRBJ2-3; 10 bases map to TRBD1. Trimming cost V 6 bases and J 3 bases; bases outside gene matches: 6. This CDR3 is 15 amino acids long. In germline, CDR1 is ENHRY, CDR2 SYGVKD. The CDR3 is CAISLTGGLTDTQYF. CDR3 in DNA: TGTGCCATCAGCCTGACAGGGGGCTTGACAGATACGCAGTATTTT.

The gene calls are TRBV6-5 and TRBJ2-3; TRBD1 agrees at 7 bases. CDR1 MNHEY and CDR2 SVGAGI come from the germline V gene. V gave up 6 bases and J gave up 1 base; unmatched junction bases: 7. The CDR3 totals 15 residues. CDR3 sequence: CASRKRQGGTDTQYF. The CDR3 bases are TGTGCCAGCAGGAAACGACAGGGAGGCACAGATACGCAGTATTTT.

The chain has TRBV7-6 and TRBJ2-3; D is perhaps TRBD1 (5 bases). V lost 5 bases, J lost 6 bases, and 27 bases lay in between. The length of the CDR3 is 18 residues. Germline values: CDR1 SGHVS, CDR2 FNYEAQ. Here the CDR3 DNA reads TGTGCCAGCAGCCCATACACCTTTGGACCGCAGAAGGGGGATACGCAGTATTTT. Residues: CASSPYTFGPQKGDTQYF. Full variable domain (missing parts from reference TRBV7-6 and TRBJ2-3): GAGVSQSPRYKVTKRGQDVALRCDPISGHVSLYWYRQALGQGPEFLTYFNYEAQQDKSGLPNDRFSAERPEGSISTLTIQRTEQRDSAMYRCASSPYTFGPQKGDTQYFGPGTRLTVL.

The rearrangement links TRBV10-3 to TRBJ1-1; D gene unclear. The CDR3 contains 13 residues. CDR1 is ENHRY, CDR2 SYGVKD, per germline. Trimming removed 7 bases at V and 0 bases at J, with 9 bases between. CDR3: CAIISHLNTEAFF. CDR3 DNA: TGTGCCATCATATCCCACTTGAACACTGAAGCTTTCTTT.

This sequence joins TRBV6-5 and TRBJ1-5, with D possibly TRBD1 on 6 matching bases. The germline V and J ends were trimmed by 5 bases and 7 bases, with 15 bases remaining between them. The CDR3 covers 14 residues. The germline CDR1 and CDR2 sequences are MNHEY and SVGAGI. Here the CDR3 reads CASSRQASGQPQHF. The CDR3 nucleotides are TGTGCCAGCAGTCGACAGGCCTCGGGGCAGCCCCAGCATTTT.

The gene calls are TRBV4-3 and TRBJ2-7; D uncertain. This CDR3 spans 13 amino acids. V shed 1 base and J shed 5 bases, with 9 bases lying between them. Germline loops: CDR1 LGHNA, CDR2 YSLEER. The CDR3 sequence: CASSQVATDEQYF. The CDR3 DNA is TGCGCCAGCAGCCAAGTCGCTACGGACGAGCAGTACTTC.

The J gene is TRBJ1-2, the V gene TRBV5-4, with D maybe TRBD1 (5 bases). The CDR3 totals 14 residues. The V end lost 2 bases, the J end lost 4 bases, and 12 bases lay between the germline ends. Germline V gives CDR1 SGHNT, CDR2 YYREEE (reference sequence). The CDR3 DNA sequence: TGTGCCAGCAGCTTAGACAGCTCGGGCTATGGCTACACCTTC. This gives the protein CASSLDSSGYGYTF.

In its sample, this clone was seen once. The J gene is TRBJ2-5, the V gene TRBV25-1; 11 positions match TRBD1. Trimming cost V 8 bases and J 5 bases; bases outside gene matches: 7. CDR3 length equals 14 residues. Per the germline V gene, CDR1 is MGHDK and CDR2 is SYGVNS. This CDR3 is CASGSGQGGETQYF. Written as DNA, the CDR3 is TGTGCCAGCGGGTCGGGACAGGGGGGGGAGACCCAGTACTTC.

The V gene is TRBV11-2, the J gene TRBJ1-6; tentatively, D is TRBD1 (6 bases). Germline V lookup: CDR1 SGHAT, CDR2 FQNNGV. This CDR3 contains 16 residues. Trimming shortened V by 0 bases and J by 6 bases, and 12 bases separated the two germline ends. CDR3 residues: CASSLEHLGANSPLHF. In DNA form, the CDR3 reads TGTGCCAGCAGCTTAGAACATCTGGGGGCTAATTCACCCCTCCACTTT.

The chain has TRBV18 and TRBJ2-2, with D possibly matching TRBD1 (5 bases). Germline lookup yields CDR1 KGHSH and CDR2 LQKENI. The V end was cut by 2 bases, the J end by 5 bases, with 12 bases between. The CDR3 has 15 amino acids. The CDR3 loop reads CASSPSTTVTGELFF. In nucleotides, the CDR3 is TGTGCCAGCTCACCATCGACGACAGTGACCGGGGAGCTGTTTTTT.